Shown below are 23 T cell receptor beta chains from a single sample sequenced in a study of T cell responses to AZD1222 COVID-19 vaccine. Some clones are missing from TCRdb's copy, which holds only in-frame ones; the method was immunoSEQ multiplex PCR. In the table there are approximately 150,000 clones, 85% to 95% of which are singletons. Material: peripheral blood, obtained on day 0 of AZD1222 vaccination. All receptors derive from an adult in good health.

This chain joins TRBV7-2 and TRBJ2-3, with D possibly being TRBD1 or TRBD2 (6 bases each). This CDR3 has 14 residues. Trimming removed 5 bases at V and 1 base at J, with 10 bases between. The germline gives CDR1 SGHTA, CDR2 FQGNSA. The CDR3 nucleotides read TGTGCCAGCAGCAAGGGGGGAGGCACAGATACGCAGTATTTT. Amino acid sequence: CASSKGGGTDTQYF.

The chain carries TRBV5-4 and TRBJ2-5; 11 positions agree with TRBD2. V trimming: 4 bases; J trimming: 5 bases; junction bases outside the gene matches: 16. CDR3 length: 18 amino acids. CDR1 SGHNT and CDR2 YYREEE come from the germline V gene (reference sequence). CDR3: CASSPLGSGGARTETQYF. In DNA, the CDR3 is TGTGCCAGCAGCCCCCTTGGTAGCGGGGGGGCCCGTACGGAGACCCAGTACTTC.

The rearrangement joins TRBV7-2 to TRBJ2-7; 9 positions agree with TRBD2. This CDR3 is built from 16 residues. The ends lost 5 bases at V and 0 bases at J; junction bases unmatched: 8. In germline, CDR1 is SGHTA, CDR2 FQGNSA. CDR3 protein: CASSATSGLGSYEQYF. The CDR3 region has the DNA TGTGCCAGCAGCGCTACTAGCGGGCTAGGCTCCTACGAGCAGTACTTC.

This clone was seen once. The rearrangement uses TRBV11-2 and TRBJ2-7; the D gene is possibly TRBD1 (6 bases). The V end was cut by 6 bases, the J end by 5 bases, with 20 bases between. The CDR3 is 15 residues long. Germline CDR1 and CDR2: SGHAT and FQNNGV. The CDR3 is CASSSTGFGSHEQYF. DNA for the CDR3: TGTGCCAGCAGTTCGACAGGCTTCGGCAGCCACGAGCAGTACTTC.

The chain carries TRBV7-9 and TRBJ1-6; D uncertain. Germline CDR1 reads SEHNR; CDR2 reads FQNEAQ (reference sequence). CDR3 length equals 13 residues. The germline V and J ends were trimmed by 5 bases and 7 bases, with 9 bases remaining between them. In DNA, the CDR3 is TGTGCCAGCAGCCACGACATCAATTCACCCCTCCACTTT. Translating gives CASSHDINSPLHF.

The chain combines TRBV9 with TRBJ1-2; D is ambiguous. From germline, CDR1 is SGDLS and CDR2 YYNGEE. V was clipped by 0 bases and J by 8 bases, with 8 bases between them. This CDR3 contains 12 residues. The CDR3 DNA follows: TGTGCCAGCAGCGTAGAAAGATCAGGCTACACCTTC. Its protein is CASSVERSGYTF.

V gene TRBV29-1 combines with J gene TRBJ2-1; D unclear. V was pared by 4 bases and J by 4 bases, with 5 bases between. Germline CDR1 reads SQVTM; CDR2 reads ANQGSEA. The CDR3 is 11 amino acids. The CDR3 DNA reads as TGCAGCGTTGTGAAGTACAATGAGCAGTTCTTC. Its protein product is CSVVKYNEQFF.

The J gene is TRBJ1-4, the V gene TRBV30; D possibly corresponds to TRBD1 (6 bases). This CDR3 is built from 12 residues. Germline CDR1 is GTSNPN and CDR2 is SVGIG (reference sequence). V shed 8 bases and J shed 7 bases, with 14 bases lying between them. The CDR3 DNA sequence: TGTGCCCGTGGGGGGGCGGGTGAAAAACTGTTTTTT. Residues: CARGGAGEKLFF.

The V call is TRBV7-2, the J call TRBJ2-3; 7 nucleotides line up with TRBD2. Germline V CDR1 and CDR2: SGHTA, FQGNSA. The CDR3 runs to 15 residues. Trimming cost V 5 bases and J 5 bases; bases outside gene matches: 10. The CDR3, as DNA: TGTGCCAGCAGCGTATCGGGGGGAACGGGAGATACGCAGTATTTT. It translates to CASSVSGGTGDTQYF.

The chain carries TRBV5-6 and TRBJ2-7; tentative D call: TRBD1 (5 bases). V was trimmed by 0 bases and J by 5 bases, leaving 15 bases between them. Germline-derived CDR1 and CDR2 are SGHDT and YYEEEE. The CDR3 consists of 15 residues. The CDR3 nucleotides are TGTGCCAGCAGCTTGGACTACAGGTCGTCTCACGAGCAGTACTTC. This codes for CASSLDYRSSHEQYF.

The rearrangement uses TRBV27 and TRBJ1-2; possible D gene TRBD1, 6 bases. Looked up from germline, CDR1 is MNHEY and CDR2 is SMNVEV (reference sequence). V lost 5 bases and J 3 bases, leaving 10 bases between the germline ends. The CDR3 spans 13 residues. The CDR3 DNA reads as TGTGCCAGCAGTACCCAGGGGCACTATGGCTACACCTTC. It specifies CASSTQGHYGYTF.

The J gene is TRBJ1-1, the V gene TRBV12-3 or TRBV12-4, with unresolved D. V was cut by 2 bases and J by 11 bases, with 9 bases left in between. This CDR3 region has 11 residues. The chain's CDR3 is CASSLLTRAFF. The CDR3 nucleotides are TGTGCCAGCAGTTTACTAACCCGGGCTTTCTTT.

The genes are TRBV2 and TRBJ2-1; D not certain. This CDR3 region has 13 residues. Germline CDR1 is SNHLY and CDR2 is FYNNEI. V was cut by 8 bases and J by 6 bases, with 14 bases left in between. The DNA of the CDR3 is TGTGCCAGCCGTCAATGGGGTGTCAATGAGCAGTTCTTC. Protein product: CASRQWGVNEQFF.

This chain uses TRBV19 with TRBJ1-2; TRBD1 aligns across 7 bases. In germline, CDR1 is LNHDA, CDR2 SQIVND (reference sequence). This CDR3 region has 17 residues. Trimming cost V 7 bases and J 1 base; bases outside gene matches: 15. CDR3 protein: CASTRDSAFHDNYGYTF. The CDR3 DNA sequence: TGTGCCAGTACGCGGGACAGTGCCTTCCACGATAACTATGGCTACACCTTC. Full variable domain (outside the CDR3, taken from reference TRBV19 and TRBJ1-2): DGGITQSPKYLFRKEGQNVTLSCEQNLNHDAMYWYRQDPGQGLRLIYYSQIVNDFQKGDIAEGYSVSREKKESFPLTVTSAQKNPTAFYLCASTRDSAFHDNYGYTFGSGTRLTVV.

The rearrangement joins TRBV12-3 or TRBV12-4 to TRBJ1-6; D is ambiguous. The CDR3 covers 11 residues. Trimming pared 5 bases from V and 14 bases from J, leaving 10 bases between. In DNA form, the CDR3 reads TGTGCCAGCAGTAATGGACTTTCCCTCCACTTT. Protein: CASSNGLSLHF.

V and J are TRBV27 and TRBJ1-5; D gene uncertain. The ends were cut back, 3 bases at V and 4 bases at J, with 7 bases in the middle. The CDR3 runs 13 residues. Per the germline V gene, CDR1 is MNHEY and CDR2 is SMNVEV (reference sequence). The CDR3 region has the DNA TGTGCCAGCAGTTTGCCAGTTAATCAGCCCCAGCATTTT. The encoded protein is CASSLPVNQPQHF.

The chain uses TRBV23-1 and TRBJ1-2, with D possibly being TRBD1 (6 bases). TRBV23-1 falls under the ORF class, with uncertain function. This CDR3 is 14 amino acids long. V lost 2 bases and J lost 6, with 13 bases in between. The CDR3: CASSQTDRWDGYTF. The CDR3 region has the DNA TGCGCCAGCAGTCAAACCGACAGGTGGGATGGCTACACCTTC.

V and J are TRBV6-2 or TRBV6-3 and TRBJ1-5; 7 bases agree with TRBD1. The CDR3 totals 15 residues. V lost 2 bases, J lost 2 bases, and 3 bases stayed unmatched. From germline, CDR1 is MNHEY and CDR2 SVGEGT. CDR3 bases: TGTGCCAGCAGTTACACAGGGGTGGGCAATCAGCCCCAGCATTTT. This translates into CASSYTGVGNQPQHF.

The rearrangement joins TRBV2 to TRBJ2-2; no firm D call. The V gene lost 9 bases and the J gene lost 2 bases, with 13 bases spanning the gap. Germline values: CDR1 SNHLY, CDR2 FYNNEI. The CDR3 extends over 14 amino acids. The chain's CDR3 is CAREVALNTGELFF. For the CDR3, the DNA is TGTGCCAGAGAGGTGGCTTTAAACACCGGGGAGCTGTTTTTT.

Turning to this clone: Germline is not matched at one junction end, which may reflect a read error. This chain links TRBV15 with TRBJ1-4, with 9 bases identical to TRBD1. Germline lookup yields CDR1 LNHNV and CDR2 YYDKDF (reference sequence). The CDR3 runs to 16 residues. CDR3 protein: CATSEIGTGTNEKLFF. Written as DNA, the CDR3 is TGTGCCACCAGCGAGATCGGGACAGGGACTAACGAAAAACTGTTTTTT.

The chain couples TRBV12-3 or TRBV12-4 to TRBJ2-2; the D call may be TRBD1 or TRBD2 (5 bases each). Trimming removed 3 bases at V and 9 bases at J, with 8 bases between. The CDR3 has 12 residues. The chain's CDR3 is CASSFRERELFF. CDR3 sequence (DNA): TGTGCCAGCAGTTTCAGGGAGAGGGAGCTGTTTTTT.

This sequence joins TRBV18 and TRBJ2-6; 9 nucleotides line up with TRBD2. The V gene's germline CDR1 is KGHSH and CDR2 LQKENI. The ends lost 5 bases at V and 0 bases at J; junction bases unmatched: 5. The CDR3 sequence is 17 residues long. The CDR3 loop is CASSLSTSGSGANVLTF. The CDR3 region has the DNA TGTGCCAGCTCATTATCGACTAGCGGCTCTGGGGCCAACGTCCTGACTTTC.

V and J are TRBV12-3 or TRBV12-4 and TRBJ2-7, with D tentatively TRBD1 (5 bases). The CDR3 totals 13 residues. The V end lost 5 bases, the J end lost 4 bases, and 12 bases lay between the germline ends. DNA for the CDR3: TGTGCCAGCAGTCCGGGCAACAGGTACGAGCAGTACTTC. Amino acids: CASSPGNRYEQYF.